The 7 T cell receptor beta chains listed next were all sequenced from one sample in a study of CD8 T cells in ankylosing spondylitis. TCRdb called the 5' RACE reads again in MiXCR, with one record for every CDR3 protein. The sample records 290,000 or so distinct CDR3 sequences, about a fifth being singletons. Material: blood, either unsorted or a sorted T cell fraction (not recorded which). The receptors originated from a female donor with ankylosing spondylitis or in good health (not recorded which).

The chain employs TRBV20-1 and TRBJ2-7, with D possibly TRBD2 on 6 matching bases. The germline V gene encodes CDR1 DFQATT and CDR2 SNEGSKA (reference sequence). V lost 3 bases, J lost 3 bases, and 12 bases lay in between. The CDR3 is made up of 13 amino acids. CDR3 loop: CSASSGAGYEQYF. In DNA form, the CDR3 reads TGCAGTGCTAGTAGCGGAGCTGGCTACGAGCAGTACTTC.

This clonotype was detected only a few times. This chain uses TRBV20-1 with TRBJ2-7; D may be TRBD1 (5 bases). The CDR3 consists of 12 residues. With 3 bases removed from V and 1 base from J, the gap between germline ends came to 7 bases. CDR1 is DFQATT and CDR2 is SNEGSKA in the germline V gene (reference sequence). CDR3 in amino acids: CSASDRSYEQYF. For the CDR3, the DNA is TGCAGTGCTAGCGACAGATCCTACGAGCAGTACTTC.

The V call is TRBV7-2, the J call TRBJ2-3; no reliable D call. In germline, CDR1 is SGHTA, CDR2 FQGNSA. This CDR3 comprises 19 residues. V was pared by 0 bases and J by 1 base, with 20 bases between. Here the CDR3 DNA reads TGTGCCAGCAGCTTAGCCCCAAGGCGACATCTCCCCCGCACAGATACGCAGTATTTT. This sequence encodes CASSLAPRRHLPRTDTQYF.

CDR3 nucleotide sequence: TGTGCCAGCAGCTTATGGTTTAGCGGGAGATTGGGTAGAGGGAACACCGGGGAGCTGTTTTTT. Residues: CASSLWFSGRLGRGNTGELFF. V is TRBV7-2 and J is TRBJ2-2, with 9 bases aligning to TRBD2. This CDR3 region has 21 residues. Per the germline V gene, CDR1 is SGHTA and CDR2 is FQGNSA. V shed 2 bases and J 1 base; nucleotides not matched to a gene: 17.

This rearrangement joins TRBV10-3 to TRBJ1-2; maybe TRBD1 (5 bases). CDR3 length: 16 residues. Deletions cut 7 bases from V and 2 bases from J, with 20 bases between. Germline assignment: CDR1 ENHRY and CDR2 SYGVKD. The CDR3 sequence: CAITVDSGADNYGYTF. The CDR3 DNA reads TGTGCCATCACAGTTGACTCCGGGGCTGACAACTATGGCTACACCTTC.

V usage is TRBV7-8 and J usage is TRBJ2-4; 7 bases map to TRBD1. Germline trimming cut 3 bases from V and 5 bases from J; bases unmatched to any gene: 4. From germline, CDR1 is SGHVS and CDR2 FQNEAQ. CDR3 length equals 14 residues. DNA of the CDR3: TGTGCCAGCAGCTTTGCCGGGACAGAAAACATTCAGTACTTC. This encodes CASSFAGTENIQYF.

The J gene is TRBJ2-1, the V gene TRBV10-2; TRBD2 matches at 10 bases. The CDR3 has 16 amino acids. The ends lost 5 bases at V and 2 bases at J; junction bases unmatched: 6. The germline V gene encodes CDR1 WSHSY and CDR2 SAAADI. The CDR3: CASSHIGLAAYNEQFF. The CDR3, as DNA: TGCGCCAGCAGTCATATCGGACTAGCGGCCTACAATGAGCAGTTCTTC.